One T cell receptor beta chain is described in this entry. Its antigen is still unknown. This sample stems from a study of T cell responses to AZD1222 COVID-19 vaccine. For the study at large: Pooled in the analysis were second doses at about 4 or about 12 weeks.

This CDR3 comprises 12 residues. V lost 10 bases and J lost 5; bases outside the gene matches: 7. Germline assignment: CDR1 MNHNS and CDR2 SASEGT. TCRdb's table, derived via immunoSEQ multiplex PCR, lists solely in-frame clones and lacks some. Of 150,000 or so clones in the sample, 91% are singletons; the top ten hold over 1.1%. Findings and caveats of the study: Seropositive AZD1222 recipients at baseline numbered only 6 or 7. White British people made up most donors, females outnumbered males, and clonal diversity was possibly underestimated. Reportedly, nearly half of unique spike TCRs recognized epitopes outside B.1.351/B.1.1.7 mutations.

The rearrangement uses TRBV6-1 and TRBJ2-5; 7 bases are a match to TRBD1. The receptor was isolated from an adult in good health. The source material was peripheral blood, sampled on day 0 of AZD1222 vaccination. CDR3 in amino acids: CAITFRGETQYF. DNA of the CDR3: TGTGCCATCACCTTCAGGGGGGAGACCCAGTACTTC.